These 8 T cell receptor beta chains were all obtained from the same sample, sequenced in a study of regulatory T cells in long-lasting Graves disease. Arm-PCR of CDR3 regions with iRepertoire HTBI primers generated TCR beta libraries. TCRdb called the multiplex PCR reads again in MiXCR, with one record for every CDR3 protein. The profile covers a few hundred thousand distinct CDR3 sequences, with around a fifth appearing a single time and roughly an eighth taken by the ten largest. Time point given: persistent/refractory GD, antithyroid drugs over 5 years with positive TRAb. Researchers made the TCR library from RNA that was extracted from PBMCs. Sequenced here: peripheral blood mononuclear cells (PBMCs), sampled when the disease was refractory, from a patient treated with antithyroid drugs. All receptors derive from a female donor with Graves disease.

This clonotype was detected ten times or more. In DNA form, the CDR3 reads TGTGCCAGTAGTATGGGACTAGGGCCGGGTGAAAAACTGTTTTTT. As protein: CASSMGLGPGEKLFF. The chain uses TRBV19 and TRBJ1-4; D may be TRBD1 (5 bases). Germline V gene sequence: CDR1 LNHDA, CDR2 SQIVND (reference sequence). Between the trimmed V and J ends, which lost 3 bases and 7 bases, there was a span of 15 bases. The CDR3 extends over 15 amino acids. The variable domain in full, with the rest retrieved from reference TRBV19 and TRBJ1-4, is DGGITQSPKYLFRKEGQNVTLSCEQNLNHDAMYWYRQDPGQGLRLIYYSQIVNDFQKGDIAEGYSVSREKKESFPLTVTSAQKNPTAFYLCASSMGLGPGEKLFFGSGTQLSVL.

The table lists this clonotype with a few counts. This chain connects TRBV7-9 to TRBJ1-4; possibly TRBD1 for D (6 bases). Looked up from germline, CDR1 is SEHNR and CDR2 is FQNEAQ (reference sequence). Trimming shortened V by 5 bases and J by 1 base, and 11 bases separated the two germline ends. The CDR3 length is 15 residues. CDR3 nucleotide sequence: TGTGCCAGCAGCCCCCGAGGGGGAACTAATGAAAAACTGTTTTTT. Residues: CASSPRGGTNEKLFF. Using reference TRBV7-9 and TRBJ1-4 for the parts outside the CDR3, the full variable domain is DTGVSQNPRHKITKRGQNVTFRCDPISEHNRLYWYRQTLGQGPEFLTYFQNEAQLEKSRLLSDRFSAERPKGSFSTLEIQRTEQGDSAMYLCASSPRGGTNEKLFFGSGTQLSVL.

This clonotype showed up just a few times. V is TRBV4-1 and J is TRBJ1-5; D perhaps matches TRBD1 (5 bases). Germline V CDR1 and CDR2: MGHRA, YSYEKL. This CDR3 is built from 16 residues. The V end lost 2 bases, the J end lost 4 bases, and 15 bases lay between the germline ends. CDR3 amino acids: CASSQLYGARNQPQHF. In DNA form, the CDR3 reads TGCGCCAGCAGCCAACTATACGGGGCGCGGAATCAGCCCCAGCATTTT.

The V call is TRBV28, the J call TRBJ2-2; no clear D gene. The V gene's germline CDR1 is MDHEN and CDR2 SYDVKM. Between the trimmed V and J ends, which lost 7 bases and 9 bases, there was a span of 21 bases. The CDR3 is made up of 15 amino acids. CDR3 loop: CASTYPSAADRELFF. The CDR3 region has the DNA TGTGCCAGCACCTACCCCTCGGCCGCCGACCGGGAGCTGTTTTTT.

This clonotype was seen ten or more times. The rearrangement joins TRBV10-3 to TRBJ1-2; a possible D gene is TRBD1 (5 bases). CDR1 and CDR2 (germline): ENHRY, SYGVKD. The CDR3 covers 15 residues. V was trimmed by 0 bases and J by 7 bases, leaving 15 bases between them. Here the CDR3 DNA reads TGTGCCATCAGTGAGTCCCTCTCGGACATCCCTGGCTACACCTTC. Translation: CAISESLSDIPGYTF.

This clonotype was recorded at least ten times. J is TRBJ2-7 and V is TRBV7-7; either TRBD1 or TRBD2 may fit D (5 bases each). The length of the CDR3 is 14 residues. Looked up from germline, CDR1 is SSHAT and CDR2 is FNYEAQ (reference sequence). Between the trimmed V and J ends, which lost 2 bases and 2 bases, there was a span of 10 bases. This chain's CDR3 is CASSLSVGAYEQYF. The CDR3 DNA reads as TGTGCCAGCAGCTTATCAGTGGGGGCCTACGAGCAGTACTTC.

The sample holds a few counts of this clonotype. The J gene is TRBJ2-1, the V gene TRBV5-1, with 12 bases that match TRBD1. Germline lookup yields CDR1 SGHRS and CDR2 YFSETQ. The CDR3 is made up of 16 amino acids. The V and J ends lost 3 bases and 12 bases, in that order; junction bases with no gene match: 13. CDR3 residues: CASSSLGTGGFGRQFF. CDR3 sequence (DNA): TGCGCCAGCAGCTCCCTAGGGACAGGGGGCTTTGGGAGGCAGTTCTTC.

J is TRBJ2-1 and V is TRBV11-2; 12 positions agree with TRBD2. Germline V gives CDR1 SGHAT, CDR2 FQNNGV. The CDR3 has 15 residues. V dropped 3 bases and J dropped 4; count of bases not matched to a gene: 1. The CDR3: CASSFGLAGYNEQFF. The CDR3 nucleotides are TGTGCCAGCAGCTTTGGACTAGCGGGATACAATGAGCAGTTCTTC. The entire variable domain, with the rest obtained from reference TRBV11-2 and TRBJ2-1, is as follows: EAGVAQSPRYKIIEKRQSVAFWCNPISGHATLYWYQQILGQGPKLLIQFQNNGVVDDSQLPKDRFSAERLKGVDSTLKIQPAKLEDSAVYLCASSFGLAGYNEQFFGPGTRLTVL.